This T cell receptor (beta chain) was sequenced for a study of cytomegalovirus exposure and HLA in healthy donors. Study details: There were approximately 80 million unique TCRs (from HLA-typed donors) in an early data release.

Looked up from germline, CDR1 is MNHEY and CDR2 is SMNVEV (reference sequence). The CDR3 is 17 residues long. Trimming at V came to 3 bases and at J to 2 bases, leaving 9 bases not matched to a gene. With regard to this clone: Antigen unknown.

Both 60 Vbeta primers and 13 Jbeta primers went into the PCR. The repertoire was sequenced with immunoSEQ multiplex PCR; TCRdb's copy has only in-frame clones and lacks some. The sample contains about 98,000 clones, approximately 79% of which appear only once. General study results and limits: Evidence from a later analysis indicated that most CMV-associated TCR beta chains looked HLA-restricted. Common viral pathogens seemed, in a later analysis, to connect with several of the most significant clusters.

At the time of sampling, donors were nominally healthy, though unrecorded immune exposures were likely. The specimen was PBMCs. V is TRBV27 and J is TRBJ1-5; TRBD1 aligns across 8 bases. This receptor was obtained from a male donor in good health and CMV-seronegative. The CDR3 DNA follows: TGTGCCAGCAGTTTTCGTGGGACAGGATTGGGCAATCAGCCCCAGCATTTT. The encoded protein is CASSFRGTGLGNQPQHF.